This T cell receptor beta chain comes out of a study of blood T cell repertoires in COVID-19. About the research overall: The United States, Italy and Spain supplied acute and convalescent COVID-19 samples.

The CDR3 sequence is 13 residues long. Looked up from germline, CDR1 is MGHRA and CDR2 is YSYEKL. The V and J ends lost 0 bases and 5 bases respectively, with 7 bases between them. In the authors' methods: Nucleated cell number was recorded as an estimate derived from reference gene primer amplification. Libraries were prepared by immunoSEQ multiplex PCR; TCRdb keeps only in-frame clonotypes and omits some of them. Clone size and V and J calls were adopted from that table, with D and trimming inferred from the DNA. Among 85,000 to 120,000 clones listed, 84% were seen once. This clone was observed a single time.

Source material: peripheral blood. This chain links TRBV4-1 with TRBJ1-2; no clear D gene. The sequence was obtained from a man aged 40-49 years with active or convalescent COVID-19. CDR3 protein: CASSQDREYGYTF. The CDR3 nucleotides read TGCGCCAGCAGCCAAGACCGGGAGTATGGCTACACCTTC.